The clone carrying this T cell receptor beta chain was observed a single time. Germline CDR1 reads ENHRY; CDR2 reads SYGVKD. The CDR3 length is 16 residues. Between the trimmed V and J ends, which lost 2 bases and 6 bases, there was a span of 20 bases. The data were produced by immunoSEQ multiplex PCR, yet TCRdb's version contains in-frame clones alone and is incomplete. The sample consists of 200,000 to 300,000 clones, roughly 89% of them appearing once. The sample originates from a study of cytomegalovirus exposure and HLA in healthy donors. Sequencing was performed on PBMCs. V and J are TRBV10-3 and TRBJ2-7; D gene uncertain. The sequence was collected from a man aged 18 to 29 in good health and CMV-seronegative. In DNA, the CDR3 is TGTGCCATCAGTGAGCCGAAACTACCACGCCCCTCCGAGCAGTACTTC. Translation gives CAISEPKLPRPSEQYF.